Included here is one T cell receptor (beta chain) sequence, with context. Its specific antigen is unknown. No base quality information exists; no much larger clone differs at one position. Library construction relied on the immunoSEQ multiplex PCR assay. In most patients, genomic DNA was isolated using the Qiagen DNeasy Blood and Tissue Kit and sent frozen to Adaptive Biotechnologies for TCR sequencing. Adaptive Biotechnologies carried out high-throughput TCR-beta CDR3 sequencing of genomic DNA for most patients. In the paper's pipeline: Adaptive's ImmunoSEQ software was the source of the TCR sequencing data for 18 patients, while three other patients were processed with MiXCR and VDJtools. To correct CD4 versus CD8 sorting errors, any sequence found in both subsets at a frequency ratio below 5:1 was removed. Because the origin of CDR3 nucleotide sequences shared between donor and recipient could not be assigned, those sequences were removed. To be classed as alloreactive, a clone needed at least 2-fold expansion over unstimulated cells and a minimum CFSE-low frequency of 0.002% (template counts) or 0.001% (read counts). A clone was considered mappable if detected in the sequenced pre-transplant spleen, lymph node, or MLR CFSE-low populations of the donor or recipient. Cumulative frequency of alloreactive clones was calculated as a percentage of all sequences weighted by copy number. TCRdb took this table from immuneACCESS and kept in-frame rearrangements with V and J called. Such tables lack part of the clones; where checked against another copy, unresolved V genes explain under half of the gap, and the rest is unexplained. The DNA gave D and trimming, while V, J and clone size come from that table. Across this sample there are about 86,000 clones, with around 83% seen only once. Of the sample, about 15% falls within the top ten clones.

This sample is part of a study of graft-versus-host responses after intestinal transplantation (dated by TCRdb to the early 2020s). In the study overall: The transplants that recipients got were multivisceral, liver-intestinal, or isolated intestinal. Instead of going to the commercial service, samples from a few later patients were sequenced in-house on an Illumina MiSeq and processed with MiXCR. Alloreactive clones were identified by sequencing pre-transplant mixed lymphocyte reaction products and comparing these products with unstimulated pre-transplant donor and recipient T cells. All recipients received anti-thymocyte globulin induction followed by maintenance tacrolimus and steroids for roughly 3 years. Donor T cell macrochimerism was defined as a peak of at least 4% donor T cells among recipient peripheral blood mononuclear cells. Bulk TCR-beta CDR3 sequencing was used to track graft-versus-host and host-versus-graft alloreactive T cell clones in the graft, circulation and bone marrow after intestinal transplantation. Of the roughly 25 intestinal transplant recipients enrolled in the cohort, one of whom was a retransplant, a few patients without pretransplant specimens were excluded. What the research found in general, with its limitations: High GvH to HvG T cell clonal ratios were observed in the allografts of patients with donor T cell macrochimerism. GvH clones were found in recipient bone marrow, and some of the GvH clones appeared earlier in ileal mucosa or blood, which is consistent with an intestinal mucosal origin. The relatively low number and heterogeneity of intestinal transplant patients limited the conclusions. Early after transplant, declines in HvG clones were associated with peak levels of circulating GvH clones.

From the cysteine up to the phenylalanine, the CDR3 has a length of 14 residues. Kept here is only the CDR3 DNA, which spans 42 bases and is read in frame from base 1. CDR1 LNHDA and CDR2 SQIVND are derived from the germline V gene (reference sequence). A distance of 14 bases separates the germline ends of V and J, which lose 3 bases and 6 bases respectively. This specimen's time point label, per the study, means: cells obtained before transplantation from donor or recipient. CD3+CD4+ and CD3+CD8+ populations were FACS-sorted from unstimulated pre-transplant donor and recipient cells taken from spleen or lymph nodes.

This sequence originates from a human donor who received an intestinal transplant. The material sequenced was unstimulated CD8+ T cells sorted from spleen or lymph node cells, taken before intestinal transplant. This chain joins TRBV19 to TRBJ1-2; confidence is insufficient to name the D gene. Here is the DNA: TGTGCCAGTAGTATTTCTACGGGGAACAATGGCTACACCTTC. Its translation is CASSISTGNNGYTF.